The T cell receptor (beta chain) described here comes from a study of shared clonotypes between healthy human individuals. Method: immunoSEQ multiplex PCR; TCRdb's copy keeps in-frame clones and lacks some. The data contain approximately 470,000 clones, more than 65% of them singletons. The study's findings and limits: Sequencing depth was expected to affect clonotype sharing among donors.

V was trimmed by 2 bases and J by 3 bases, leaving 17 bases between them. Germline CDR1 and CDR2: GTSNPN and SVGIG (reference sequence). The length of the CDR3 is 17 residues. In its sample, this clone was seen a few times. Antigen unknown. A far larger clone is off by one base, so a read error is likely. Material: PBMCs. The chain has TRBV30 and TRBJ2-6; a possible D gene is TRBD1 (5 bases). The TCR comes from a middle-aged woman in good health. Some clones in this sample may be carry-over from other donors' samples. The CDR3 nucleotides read TGTGCCTGGAGTAAAAGGGGTTTACGCTATGGGGCCAACGTCCTGACTTTC. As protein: CAWSKRGLRYGANVLTF.